One T cell receptor beta chain is described in this entry. The antigen is unknown. Using its own MiXCR run on the reads, TCRdb lists one record per CDR3 protein. The sample carries fewer than 850,000 distinct CDR3 sequences, roughly 28% recorded once. Germline V gene lookup returns CDR1 SEHNR and CDR2 FQNEAQ (reference sequence). This CDR3 has 12 residues. V lost 5 bases to trimming and J lost 8 bases; unmatched junction nucleotides: 4. These data originate in a study of T cell repertoires in cytomegalovirus infection. Study summary: CMV infection plus the matching HLA type was flagged by public TCR beta signatures. Study results and caveats: Predominance within the ex vivo response was attributable to HLA-C-restricted CMV-specific TCR beta clonotypes.

Sequenced here: cultured CD8+ T cells from PBMCs, sampled from culture after CMV antigen stimulation. The TCR comes from a human donor in good health (CMV status not recorded). Some clones in this sample may be carry-over from other donors' samples. The J gene is TRBJ1-1, the V gene TRBV7-9; 8 bases fit TRBD1. CDR3 in amino acids: CASSGQGQEAFF. The CDR3 nucleotides read TGTGCCAGCAGCGGACAGGGACAAGAAGCTTTCTTT.